A selection of T cell receptor beta chains follows, all from one sample in a study of T cell responses to AZD1222 COVID-19 vaccine. Sequencing was performed with immunoSEQ multiplex PCR; in TCRdb, only in-frame clones are kept and a portion is missing. The table shows about 150,000 clones, with 84% occurring only once. The material sequenced was peripheral blood, taken on day 0 of AZD1222 vaccination. These receptors all come from an adult in good health. CDR3s include the opening cysteine and the closing phenylalanine or tryptophan. Fields, in order: clone size, D gene, J gene, V gene, CDR3 protein, CDR3 DNA. The D gene is left open where the match is weak. The size entry is marked missing in some rows and otherwise reads once, few, many or a size class.

. TRBD1 TRBJ1-2 TRBV5-1 CASSSAQGALGYTF TGCGCCAGCAGCTCCGCTCAGGGGGCCTTGGGCTACACCTTC
once . TRBJ1-1 TRBV7-9 CASSLAGGNLAEAFF TGTGCCAGCAGCTTAGCGGGCGGCAATCTGGCTGAAGCTTTCTTT
. . TRBJ1-2 TRBV9 CASSVVPGSVYGYTF TGTGCCAGCAGCGTAGTCCCAGGGTCGGTCTATGGCTACACCTTC
few TRBD1 TRBJ1-4 TRBV30 CAQSGTASEKLFF TGTGCCCAATCCGGGACAGCCTCCGAAAAACTGTTTTTT
. . TRBJ1-2 TRBV4-1 CASSRDRDNYGYTF TGCGCCAGCAGCCGAGACCGGGACAACTATGGCTACACCTTC
. TRBD1 TRBJ1-2 TRBV30 CAIWGQGDYGYTF TGTGCCATCTGGGGACAGGGCGACTATGGCTACACCTTC
few . TRBJ1-2 TRBV2 CASRATVLGGSNYGYTF TGTGCCAGCAGGGCTACAGTTCTTGGCGGTTCTAACTATGGCTACACCTTC
. . TRBJ1-2 TRBV6-5 CASTERSYGYTF TGTGCCAGCACCGAAAGGTCCTATGGCTACACCTTC
once TRBD2 TRBJ2-7 TRBV4-2 CASSQVERGPYEQYF TGTGCCAGCAGCCAAGTGGAGCGGGGCCCCTACGAGCAGTACTTC
. . TRBJ1-2 TRBV6-4 CASPSPLAALEYTF TGTGCCAGCCCTTCGCCTTTGGCAGCCCTTGAGTACACCTTC
. . TRBJ2-5 TRBV6-1 CASSENTGRMETQYF TGTGCCAGCAGTGAAAACACAGGCAGGATGGAGACCCAGTACTTC
. TRBD1 TRBJ1-1 TRBV3-1/TRBV3-2 CASSPTGAGNTEAFF TGTGCCAGCAGCCCGACAGGGGCAGGGAACACTGAAGCTTTCTTT
once TRBD1 TRBJ2-7 TRBV6-1 CASSGGQIFPSSYEQYF TGTGCCAGCAGTGGGGGACAGATTTTCCCGAGCTCCTACGAGCAGTACTTC